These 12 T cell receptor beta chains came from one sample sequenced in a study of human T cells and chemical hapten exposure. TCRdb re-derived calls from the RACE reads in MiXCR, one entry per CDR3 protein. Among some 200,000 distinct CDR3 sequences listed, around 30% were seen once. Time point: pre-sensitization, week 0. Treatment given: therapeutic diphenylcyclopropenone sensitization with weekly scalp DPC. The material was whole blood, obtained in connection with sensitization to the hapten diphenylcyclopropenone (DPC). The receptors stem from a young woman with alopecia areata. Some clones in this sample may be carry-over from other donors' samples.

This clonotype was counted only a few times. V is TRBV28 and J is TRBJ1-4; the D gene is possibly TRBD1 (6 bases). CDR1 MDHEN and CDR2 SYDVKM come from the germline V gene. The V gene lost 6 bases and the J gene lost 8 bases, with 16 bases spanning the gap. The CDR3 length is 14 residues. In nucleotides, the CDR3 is TGTGCCAGCAGCCTACAGGGCTTGAGGGAAAAACTGTTTTTT. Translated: CASSLQGLREKLFF.

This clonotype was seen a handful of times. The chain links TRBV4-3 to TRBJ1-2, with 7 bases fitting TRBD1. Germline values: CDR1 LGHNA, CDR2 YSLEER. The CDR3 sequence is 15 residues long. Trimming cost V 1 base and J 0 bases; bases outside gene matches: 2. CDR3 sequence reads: CASSQGTGPNYGYTF. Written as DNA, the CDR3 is TGCGCCAGCAGCCAAGGGACAGGTCCTAACTATGGCTACACCTTC.

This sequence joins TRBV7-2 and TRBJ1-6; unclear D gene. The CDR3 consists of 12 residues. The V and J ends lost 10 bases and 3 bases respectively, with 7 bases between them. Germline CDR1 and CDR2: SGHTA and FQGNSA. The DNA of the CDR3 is TGTGCCACCGGGGACTATAATTCACCCCTCCACTTT. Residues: CATGDYNSPLHF.

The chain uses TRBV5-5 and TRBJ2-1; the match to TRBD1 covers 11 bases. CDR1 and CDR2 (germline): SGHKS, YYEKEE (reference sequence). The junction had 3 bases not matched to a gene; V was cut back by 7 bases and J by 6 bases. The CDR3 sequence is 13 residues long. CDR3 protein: CASQDRGLNEQFF. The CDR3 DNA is TGTGCCAGCCAGGACAGGGGGCTCAATGAGCAGTTCTTC. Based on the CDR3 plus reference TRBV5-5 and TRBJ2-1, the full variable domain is DAGVTQSPTHLIKTRGQQVTLRCSPISGHKSVSWYQQVLGQGPQFIFQYYEKEERGRGNFPDRFSARQFPNYSSELNVNALLLGDSALYLCASQDRGLNEQFFGPGTRLTVL.

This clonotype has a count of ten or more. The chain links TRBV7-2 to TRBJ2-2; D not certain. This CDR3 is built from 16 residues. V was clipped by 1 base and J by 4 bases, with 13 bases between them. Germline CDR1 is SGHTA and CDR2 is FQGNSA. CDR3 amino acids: CASSLGVGMSTGELFF. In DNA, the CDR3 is TGTGCCAGCAGCTTAGGTGTTGGAATGAGCACCGGGGAGCTGTTTTTT.

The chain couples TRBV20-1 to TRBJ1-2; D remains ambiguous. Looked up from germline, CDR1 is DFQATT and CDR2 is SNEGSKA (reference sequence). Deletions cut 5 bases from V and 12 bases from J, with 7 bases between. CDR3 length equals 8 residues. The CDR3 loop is CSAPPHTF. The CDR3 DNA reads TGCAGTGCTCCGCCCCACACCTTC.

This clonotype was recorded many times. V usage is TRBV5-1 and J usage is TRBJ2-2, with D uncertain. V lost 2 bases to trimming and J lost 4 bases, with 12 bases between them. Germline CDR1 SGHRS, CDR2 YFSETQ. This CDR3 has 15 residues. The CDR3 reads CASSFQSRATGELFF. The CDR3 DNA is TGCGCCAGCAGCTTTCAAAGCCGGGCCACCGGGGAGCTGTTTTTT.

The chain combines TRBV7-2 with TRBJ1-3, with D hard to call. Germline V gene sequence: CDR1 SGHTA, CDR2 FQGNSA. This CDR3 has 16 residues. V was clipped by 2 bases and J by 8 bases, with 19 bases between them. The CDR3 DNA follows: TGTGCCAGCAGCTTAAGCTCCGGCAGGCGGGAGCACACCATATATTTT. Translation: CASSLSSGRREHTIYF. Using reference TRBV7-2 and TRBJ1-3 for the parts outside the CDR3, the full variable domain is GAGVSQSPSNKVTEKGKDVELRCDPISGHTALYWYRQSLGQGLEFLIYFQGNSAPDKSGLPSDRFSAERTGGSVSTLTIQRTQQEDSAVYLCASSLSSGRREHTIYFGEGSWLTVV.

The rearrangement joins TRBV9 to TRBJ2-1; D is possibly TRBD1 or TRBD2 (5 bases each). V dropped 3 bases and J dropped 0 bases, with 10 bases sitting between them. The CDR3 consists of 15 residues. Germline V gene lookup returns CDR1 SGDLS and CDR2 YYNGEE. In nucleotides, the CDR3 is TGTGCCAGCAGCGCCGGGGCCAGCTCCTACAATGAGCAGTTCTTC. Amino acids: CASSAGASSYNEQFF.

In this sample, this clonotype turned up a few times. CDR3 amino acids: CASSLLVTVYSNQPQHF. The CDR3 nucleotides read TGTGCCAGCAGTTTATTAGTTACAGTTTATAGCAATCAGCCCCAGCATTTT. The chain links TRBV28 to TRBJ1-5; D remains unclear. Per germline, CDR1 MDHEN and CDR2 SYDVKM. V lost 1 base and J lost 0, with 13 bases in between. This CDR3 comprises 17 residues.

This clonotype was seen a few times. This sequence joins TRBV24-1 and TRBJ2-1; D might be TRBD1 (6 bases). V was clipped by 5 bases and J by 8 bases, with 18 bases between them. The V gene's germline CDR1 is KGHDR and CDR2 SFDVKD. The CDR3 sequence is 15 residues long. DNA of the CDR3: TGTGCCACCAGTGTCACTGGGACATCCCGACATGAGCAGTTCTTC. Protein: CATSVTGTSRHEQFF.

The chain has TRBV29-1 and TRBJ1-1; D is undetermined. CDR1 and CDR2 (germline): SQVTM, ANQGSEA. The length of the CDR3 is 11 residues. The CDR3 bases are TGCAGTGGACGGCTGAACACTGAAGCTTTCTTT. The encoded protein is CSGRLNTEAFF. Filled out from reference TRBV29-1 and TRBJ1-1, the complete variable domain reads SAVISQKPSRDICQRGTSLTIQCQVDSQVTMMFWYRQQPGQSLTLIATANQGSEATYESGFVIDKFPISRPNLTFSTLTVSNMSPEDSSIYLCSGRLNTEAFFGQGTRLTVV.